One sample yielded the 17 T cell receptor beta chains listed below, sequenced in a study of blood T cells in healthy people across ages. The use of a sample-barcoded 5' primer and a J-beta primer mix characterized a second PCR of about 6 to 12 cycles. In TCRdb, the 5' RACE reads were re-called with MiXCR into one record per CDR3 protein. The data hold approximately 1.5 million distinct CDR3 sequences, with 30% to 35% observed a single time. The specimen sequenced was blood. Every receptor here comes from a woman aged 25 to 39 in good health.

V and J are TRBV12-3 or TRBV12-4 and TRBJ1-4; a possible D gene is TRBD1 (5 bases). The CDR3 runs to 14 residues. Deletions cut 5 bases from V and 7 bases from J, with 14 bases between. The CDR3 coding sequence is TGTGCCAGCAGTATAAGACAGATTACTGAAAAACTGTTTTTT. It codes for CASSIRQITEKLFF.

The rearrangement links TRBV4-1 to TRBJ2-5; D is uncertain. The CDR3 spans 14 residues. V was trimmed by 5 bases and J by 11 bases, leaving 21 bases between them. Germline V gene sequence: CDR1 MGHRA, CDR2 YSYEKL. The CDR3 bases are TGCGCCAGCAGCTACCCAACCAGGACGAATGAGCAGTACTTC. Its protein is CASSYPTRTNEQYF.

The CDR3 bases are TGTGCCAGCAGCCCAATGACCGGGACAGGGTATGATGAGCAGTTCTTC. It encodes CASSPMTGTGYDEQFF. The rearrangement uses TRBV7-3 and TRBJ2-1; 9 bases agree with TRBD1. CDR1 and CDR2 from the germline V gene are SGHTA and FQGTGA. Trimming cost V 5 bases and J 8 bases; bases outside gene matches: 13. This CDR3 contains 16 residues.

This CDR3 is CASSLRLAGDSYNEQFF. The CDR3 DNA reads TGTGCCAGCAGCTTGAGACTAGCGGGCGACTCCTACAATGAGCAGTTCTTC. The chain combines TRBV7-8 with TRBJ2-1; 10 nucleotides match TRBD2. J lost 0 bases, V lost 3 bases, and 5 bases had no gene match. The CDR3 covers 17 residues. The germline CDR1 and CDR2 sequences are SGHVS and FQNEAQ.

The CDR3 region is CATSRVAQNTEAFF. Here the CDR3 DNA reads TGTGCCACCAGCAGAGTGGCACAAAACACTGAAGCTTTCTTT. The chain uses TRBV15 and TRBJ1-1; D is unresolved. The CDR3 is 14 amino acids. CDR1 and CDR2 (germline): LNHNV, YYDKDF (reference sequence). Trimming pared 1 base from V and 2 bases from J, leaving 8 bases between.

This sequence joins TRBV19 and TRBJ2-5; 9 bases map to TRBD1. This CDR3 has 13 residues. J was trimmed by 11 bases and V by 7 bases; bases with no gene match: 11. Germline V gene data show CDR1 as LNHDA and CDR2 as SQIVND (reference sequence). CDR3 DNA: TGTGCCAGTATTAAGGACAGGGGCAATGAGCAGTACTTC. The encoded protein is CASIKDRGNEQYF. The full variable domain, its missing parts supplied by reference TRBV19 and TRBJ2-5, is DGGITQSPKYLFRKEGQNVTLSCEQNLNHDAMYWYRQDPGQGLRLIYYSQIVNDFQKGDIAEGYSVSREKKESFPLTVTSAQKNPTAFYLCASIKDRGNEQYFGPGTRLLVL.

The chain employs TRBV27 and TRBJ2-3; the D call may be TRBD1 or TRBD2 (5 bases each). CDR1 is MNHEY and CDR2 is SMNVEV in the germline V gene (reference sequence). V lost 7 bases and J lost 2, with 13 bases in between. The length of the CDR3 is 14 residues. CDR3 region: CASNDRDLTDTQYF. CDR3 sequence (DNA): TGTGCCAGCAACGACCGGGACCTCACAGATACGCAGTATTTT.

This clonotype has a handful of counts. CDR3 loop: CASSLVTSGNEQFF. In nucleotides, the CDR3 is TGTGCCAGCAGCTTAGTAACCTCCGGGAATGAGCAGTTCTTC. This sequence joins TRBV11-2 and TRBJ2-1; D not certain. This CDR3 region has 14 residues. The V end was cut by 1 base, the J end by 7 bases, with 11 bases between. The germline CDR1 and CDR2 sequences are SGHAT and FQNNGV.

The rearrangement joins TRBV4-2 to TRBJ1-5; D gene unclear. This CDR3 spans 16 amino acids. CDR1 is LGHNA and CDR2 is YNFKEQ in the germline V gene. V shed 0 bases and J shed 0 bases, with 9 bases lying between them. CDR3 residues: CASSQDREFSNQPQHF. For the CDR3, the DNA is TGTGCCAGCAGCCAAGATCGAGAGTTTAGCAATCAGCCCCAGCATTTT.

This clonotype appeared a few times. The chain recombines TRBV12-3 or TRBV12-4 with TRBJ2-1; tentatively, D is TRBD2 (7 bases). V dropped 7 bases and J dropped 7 bases, with 23 bases sitting between them. The length of the CDR3 is 16 residues. The CDR3 here is CASIYQGTKYTNEQFF. CDR3 DNA: TGTGCCAGCATATACCAGGGGACTAAATACACGAATGAGCAGTTCTTC.

CDR3 DNA sequence: TGTGCCAGCAGCCCTCCTACCGACTTGAGGGGCGAAAAACTGTTTTTT. It specifies CASSPPTDLRGEKLFF. This chain connects TRBV9 to TRBJ1-4, with D possibly matching TRBD1 (5 bases). The V and J ends lost 4 bases and 8 bases respectively, with 21 bases between them. From germline, CDR1 is SGDLS and CDR2 YYNGEE. This CDR3 region has 16 residues.

This clonotype has just a few counts. This chain uses TRBV10-2 with TRBJ2-7, with TRBD2 matching over 7 bases. Per the germline V gene, CDR1 is WSHSY and CDR2 is SAAADI. V shed 6 bases, J shed 9 bases, and the junction held 17 bases outside the gene matches. This CDR3 is built from 15 residues. Here the CDR3 reads CASSPGGSSGGGQYF. For the CDR3, the DNA is TGCGCCAGCAGCCCGGGGGGTTCCTCCGGAGGCGGGCAGTACTTC.

V and J are TRBV3-1 and TRBJ2-5; 10 bases agree with TRBD2. The J call could be wrong; TRBJ2-7 is a better fit for the DNA end. The length of the CDR3 is 16 residues. CDR1 and CDR2 from the germline V gene are LGHDT and YNNKEL (reference sequence). The CDR3 DNA reads as TGTGCCAGCAGCCAATACCCAGGACTAGCGGAGTACGAGCAGTACTTC. It yields the protein CASSQYPGLAEYEQYF.

J is TRBJ2-3 and V is TRBV2; D is undetermined. This CDR3 is built from 14 residues. Germline CDR1 reads SNHLY; CDR2 reads FYNNEI. V was shortened by 4 bases and J by 2 bases, with 10 bases between the two germline ends. CDR3 sequence (DNA): TGTGCCAGCAGTGGTCCAGACTCCACAGATACGCAGTATTTT. Translating it yields CASSGPDSTDTQYF.

V usage is TRBV20-1 and J usage is TRBJ2-3; unclear D gene. Trimming left V 3 bases short and J 0 bases short, with 10 bases between. The CDR3 runs to 14 residues. From germline, CDR1 is DFQATT and CDR2 SNEGSKA (reference sequence). The CDR3 region is CSASGLESTDTQYF. The CDR3 DNA sequence: TGCAGTGCTAGTGGCCTAGAAAGCACAGATACGCAGTATTTT.

The chain couples TRBV6-9 to TRBJ2-2; D unclear. This CDR3 contains 13 residues. Germline V gives CDR1 MNHGY, CDR2 SVAAGI. The CDR3 loop is CAANPRAPGELFF. CDR3 DNA sequence: TGTGCTGCGAACCCTAGAGCCCCCGGGGAGCTGTTTTTT.

This clonotype was found a few times. The rearrangement links TRBV3-1 to TRBJ2-7; D is unresolved. V lost 4 bases, J lost 3 bases, and 16 bases lay in between. The germline CDR1 and CDR2 sequences are LGHDT and YNNKEL (reference sequence). The CDR3 totals 15 residues. The CDR3 loop reads CASSLEPKSLYEQYF. CDR3 nucleotides: TGTGCCAGCAGCCTAGAACCCAAATCCCTCTACGAGCAGTACTTC.